This T cell receptor beta chain appears in the sequencing data of a study of blood T cell repertoires in COVID-19. The germline gives CDR1 SGHTS, CDR2 YDEGEE. The CDR3 is made up of 16 amino acids. V was clipped by 4 bases and J by 3 bases, with 17 bases between them. Method: immunoSEQ multiplex PCR; TCRdb's copy keeps in-frame clones and lacks some. This sample has 95,000 to 110,000 clones, with 87% found just once. This chain connects TRBV5-8 to TRBJ1-5, with D hard to call. This TCR came from a man in his forties or fifties in a cohort sampled during active COVID-19. The sample was peripheral blood. The CDR3 bases are TGTGCCAGCAGCGCCGTCGCCGGGATAATCAATCAGCCCCAGCATTTT. It yields the protein CASSAVAGIINQPQHF. Filled out from reference TRBV5-8 and TRBJ1-5, the complete variable domain reads EAGVTQSPTHLIKTRGQQATLRCSPISGHTSVYWYQQALGLGLQFLLWYDEGEERNRGNFPPRFSGRQFPNYSSELNVNALELEDSALYLCASSAVAGIINQPQHFGDGTRLSIL.